The rows below give T cell receptor beta chains drawn from one sample of a study of shared clonotypes between healthy human individuals. This table comes from immunoSEQ multiplex PCR, and its TCRdb copy is limited to in-frame clones, with some not included. The data contain some 500,000 clones, roughly 95% of them singletons. The sequencing input was naive CD4+ T cells sorted from blood. All receptors come from a woman aged 30 to 39 in good health. CDR3s include the opening cysteine and the closing phenylalanine or tryptophan. A D gene is named only where the DNA matches it firmly. Some rows mark clone size as missing; the rest say once, few, many or name a class of expanded clone.

cdr3_nt cdr3_aa v_call clone_size j_call d_call
TGTGCCAGCAGTGGGGATTGGGGGGCTGTCCAAGAGACCCAGTACTTC CASSGDWGAVQETQYF TRBV2 - TRBJ2-5 -
TGCGCCAGCAGCCAAGAGTCGGCGGAGAAAAGCTCTGGGGCCAACGTCCTGACTTTC CASSQESAEKSSGANVLTF TRBV4-1 - TRBJ2-6 -
TGTGCCAGCAGCTTAATGGGGGCTCTGCCGGGCGAGCAGTACTTC CASSLMGALPGEQYF TRBV7-3 - TRBJ2-7 -
TGTGCCAGCAGTTTATCGTCCGGGACCCGAGGCGAGCAGTACTTC CASSLSSGTRGEQYF TRBV27 - TRBJ2-7 -
TGTGCCAGCAGTCCCCGGGGGCGTGAAAAACTGTTTTTT CASSPRGREKLFF TRBV27 - TRBJ1-4 -
TGTGCCAGCAGTTACTCGCTGGCCACTGAAGCTTTCTTT CASSYSLATEAFF TRBV6-5 once TRBJ1-1 -
TGTGCCAGCAGCTCGACGGGTGAGCAGTACTTC CASSSTGEQYF TRBV13 - TRBJ2-7 -
TGTGCCAGCAGCTCCAACACGGGTGGCTCTGGAAACACCATATATTTT CASSSNTGGSGNTIYF TRBV7-9 - TRBJ1-3 -
TGTGCCAGCAGCTGGGGGACAGTGAACTATGGCTACACCTTC CASSWGTVNYGYTF TRBV25-1 - TRBJ1-2 TRBD1
TGTGCCAGTAGTAGAGGACAGGGCTCCAATCAGCCCCAGCATTTT CASSRGQGSNQPQHF TRBV19 - TRBJ1-5 TRBD1
TGTGCCAGTAGTGCAACACGGACAGGGGGAACCGGGGAGCTGTTTTTT CASSATRTGGTGELFF TRBV19 - TRBJ2-2 TRBD1
TGTGCCAGTAGTAGATCGACAGGGCCAGGAAACACCATATATTTT CASSRSTGPGNTIYF TRBV19 - TRBJ1-3 TRBD1
TGTGCCAGTAGTATCTCCGGCGCTCCAGAGACCCAGTACTTC CASSISGAPETQYF TRBV19 - TRBJ2-5 -